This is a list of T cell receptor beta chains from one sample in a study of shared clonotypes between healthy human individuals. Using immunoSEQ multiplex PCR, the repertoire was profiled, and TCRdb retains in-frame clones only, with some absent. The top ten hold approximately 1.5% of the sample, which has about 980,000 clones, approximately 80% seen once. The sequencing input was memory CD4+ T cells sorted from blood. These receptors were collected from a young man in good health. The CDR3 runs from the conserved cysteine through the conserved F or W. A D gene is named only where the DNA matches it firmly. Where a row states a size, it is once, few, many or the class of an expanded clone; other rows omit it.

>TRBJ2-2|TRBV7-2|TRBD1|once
TGTGCCAGCAGTAAAGGACAGGGGGTGCGAGGCACCGGGGAGCTGTTTTTT
CASSKGQGVRGTGELFF
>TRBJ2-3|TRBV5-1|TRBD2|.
TGCGCCAGCAGCCCCCGAACGAGCGGGGGAACAGATACGCAGTATTTT
CASSPRTSGGTDTQYF
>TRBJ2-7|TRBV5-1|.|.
TGCGCCAGCAGGGCCTCCGGGACATTTACTGAGCAGTACTTC
CASRASGTFTEQYF
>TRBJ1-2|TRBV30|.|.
TGTGCCTGGAGTGTATGGAAGACCACAAGTAACTATGGCTACACCTTC
CAWSVWKTTSNYGYTF
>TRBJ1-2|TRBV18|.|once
TGTGCCAGCTCACCTAGCGACGGAGCGCAGGGCTACACCTTC
CASSPSDGAQGYTF
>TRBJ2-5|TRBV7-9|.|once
TGTGCCAGCAGCACTCAAGGGGAGACCCAGTACTTC
CASSTQGETQYF
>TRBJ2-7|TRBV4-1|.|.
TGCGCCAGCAGCGAGGCTCGCGGTGGCTCCTACGAGCAGTACTTC
CASSEARGGSYEQYF
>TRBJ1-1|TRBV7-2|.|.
TGTGCCACCTCGGGGGGATCGAACACTGAAGCTTTCTTT
CATSGGSNTEAFF
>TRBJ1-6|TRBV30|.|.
TGTGCCTGGAGACTCCTCCGGACGGCGATCTCACCCCTCCACTTT
CAWRLLRTAISPLHF
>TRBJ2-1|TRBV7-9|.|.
TGTGCCAGCAACCGGGACACCAACTCCTACAATGAGCAGTTCTTC
CASNRDTNSYNEQFF
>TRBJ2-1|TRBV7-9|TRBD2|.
TGTGCCAGCAGCTTATTGACTAGCGGGAGAGAAGCCAATGAGCAGTTCTTC
CASSLLTSGREANEQFF
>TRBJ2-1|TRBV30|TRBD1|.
TGTGCCTGGCGGGACAGGGATTCTGAGCAGTTCTTC
CAWRDRDSEQFF
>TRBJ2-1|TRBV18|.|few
TGTGCCAGCTCCCGCGACAGGAATGAGCAGTTCTTC
CASSRDRNEQFF
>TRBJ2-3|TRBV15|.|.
TGTGCCACCAGCAGGCCCGGTAGCACAGATACGCAGTATTTT
CATSRPGSTDTQYF
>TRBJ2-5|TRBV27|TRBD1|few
TGTGCCAGCAGGCGGAACAGGGGGCTAGGACTCCAAGAGACCCAGTACTTC
CASRRNRGLGLQETQYF
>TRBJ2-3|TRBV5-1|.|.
TGCGCCAGCAGCCCCTACACAGGGACAGATACGCAGTATTTT
CASSPYTGTDTQYF